Listed below are T cell receptor beta chains from one sample, sequenced in a study of cytomegalovirus exposure and HLA in healthy donors. Generated by immunoSEQ multiplex PCR, the TCRdb table keeps only in-frame clones and is missing some. The sample consists of 150,000 to 200,000 clones, around 77% of them appearing once. Sequencing was carried out using PBMCs. These receptor sequences come from a man in his 60s in good health and CMV-seronegative. CDR3s include the opening cysteine and the closing phenylalanine or tryptophan. D genes are given only for firm matches. Expanded clones get a size class; other rows say once, few or many, or leave the size out.

>NA|TRBJ2-2|NA|16|TRBV19
CASSPGVVPNTGELFF
TGTGCCAGTAGCCCCGGGGTGGTCCCGAACACCGGGGAGCTGTTTTTT
>NA|TRBJ1-3|TRBD1|21|TRBV6-1
CASSEAYGWDRDRVSGNTIYF
TGTGCCAGCAGTGAAGCTTACGGGTGGGATCGGGACAGGGTCTCTGGAAACACCATATATTTT
>NA|TRBJ1-5|NA|15|TRBV19
CASRRTTGGGQPQHF
TGTGCCAGTAGGAGGACAACGGGGGGTGGACAGCCCCAGCATTTT
>once|TRBJ2-7|TRBD1|15|TRBV5-1
CASSLTGQDSYEQYF
TGCGCCAGCAGCCTAACAGGACAGGACAGCTACGAGCAGTACTTC
>once|TRBJ2-2|NA|16|TRBV6-6
CASSYLRTVNTGELFF
TGTGCCAGCAGTTACCTACGGACAGTTAACACCGGGGAGCTGTTTTTT
>NA|TRBJ2-7|TRBD2|12|TRBV29-1
CSAMTSGGEQYF
TGCAGCGCAATGACTAGCGGTGGCGAGCAGTACTTC
>few|TRBJ1-4|NA|15|TRBV5-5
CASSPQPATNEKLFF
TGTGCCAGCAGCCCACAGCCAGCAACTAATGAAAAACTGTTTTTT
>NA|TRBJ2-1|NA|15|TRBV5-1
CASSPLQGFRVEQFF
TGCGCCAGCAGCCCGTTACAGGGTTTTAGGGTTGAGCAGTTCTTC
>NA|TRBJ2-7|TRBD2|16|TRBV7-2
CASSLGGGGSSYEQYF
TGTGCCAGCAGCTTAGGTGGGGGGGGTAGCTCCTACGAGCAGTACTTC
>NA|TRBJ2-7|TRBD2|13|TRBV7-9
CASSLSSGGEQYF
TGTGCCAGCAGCTTGTCCAGCGGGGGGGAGCAGTACTTC
>once|TRBJ1-5|NA|14|TRBV19
CASTDDTSNQPQHF
TGTGCCAGTACCGATGACACGAGCAATCAGCCCCAGCATTTT
>NA|TRBJ1-2|NA|19|TRBV5-1
CASSLEGLGLMGSNYGYTF
TGCGCCAGCAGCTTGGAGGGACTGGGGCTAATGGGCTCCAACTATGGCTACACCTTC
>NA|TRBJ1-1|NA|12|TRBV6-6
CASGYRQVEAFF
TGTGCCAGCGGATACCGACAGGTTGAAGCTTTCTTT
>NA|TRBJ2-3|TRBD2|17|TRBV4-1
CASSQDLGSGVGDTQYF
TGCGCCAGCAGCCAAGATCTCGGTAGCGGGGTTGGAGATACGCAGTATTTT
>many|TRBJ1-2|TRBD1|14|TRBV25-1
CASSERTGAYGYTF
TGTGCCAGCAGTGAACGTACAGGGGCCTATGGCTACACCTTC
>NA|TRBJ1-1|TRBD1|15|TRBV5-1
CASSTGQALNTEAFF
TGCGCCAGCAGCACCGGACAGGCTCTGAACACTGAAGCTTTCTTT
>NA|TRBJ2-5|TRBD2|16|TRBV13
CASSFGTSRLLETQYF
TGTGCCAGCAGCTTCGGGACTAGCCGTTTGTTAGAGACCCAGTACTTC
>NA|TRBJ2-1|TRBD2|15|TRBV10-3
CAIRGREGPYNEQFF
TGTGCCATCCGGGGTAGGGAGGGGCCATACAATGAGCAGTTCTTC
>NA|TRBJ1-5|TRBD1|13|TRBV6-1
CASRGQFNQPQHF
TGTGCCAGCAGGGGACAGTTCAATCAGCCCCAGCATTTT
>NA|TRBJ2-5|TRBD1|14|TRBV27
CASSPTGPQETQYF
TGTGCCAGCAGTCCGACAGGGCCCCAAGAGACCCAGTACTTC
>NA|TRBJ1-2|TRBD1|19|TRBV19
CASSKTGSHRIISDYGYTF
TGTGCCAGTAGTAAGACAGGGAGCCACAGAATAATTTCGGACTATGGCTACACCTTC
>few|TRBJ1-2|TRBD1|14|TRBV7-9
CASSTAGQGFGYTF
TGTGCCAGCAGCACCGCAGGACAGGGGTTTGGCTACACCTTC
>few|TRBJ2-1|NA|17|TRBV7-8
CASSLAGSSSSYNEQFF
TGTGCCAGCAGCTTAGCGGGCTCGTCCAGCTCCTACAATGAGCAGTTCTTC
>NA|TRBJ2-1|TRBD2|19|TRBV4-2
CASSRRPSGGQASYNEQFF
TGTGCCAGCAGCCGAAGGCCTAGCGGGGGGCAGGCCTCCTACAATGAGCAGTTCTTC
>NA|TRBJ2-7|NA|15|TRBV28
CASSFLGRETYEQYF
TGTGCCAGCAGTTTTCTGGGCAGGGAAACCTACGAGCAGTACTTC
>NA|TRBJ1-2|TRBD1|15|TRBV5-1
CASSTTTGGTGGYTF
TGCGCCAGCAGCACCACGACAGGGGGCACGGGTGGCTACACCTTC
>few|TRBJ1-1|NA|17|TRBV4-3
CASSQDGRGLENTEAFF
TGCGCCAGCAGCCAAGATGGGAGGGGATTGGAGAACACTGAAGCTTTCTTT
>once|TRBJ2-7|TRBD2|22|TRBV6-9
CASSYAQGPGASGRALSYEQYF
TGTGCCAGCAGTTATGCACAAGGGCCGGGGGCTAGCGGGAGGGCCCTCTCCTACGAGCAGTACTTC
>once|TRBJ2-7|NA|14|TRBV19
CAREPRDFSYEQYF
TGTGCCAGAGAGCCGCGGGACTTCTCCTACGAGCAGTACTTC
>once|TRBJ1-1|TRBD1|15|TRBV19
CASSLRDRGHTEAFF
TGTGCCAGTAGTCTCCGGGACAGGGGACACACTGAAGCTTTCTTT
>once|TRBJ1-1|TRBD1|14|TRBV29-1
CSVETGGGYTEAFF
TGCAGCGTCGAGACAGGGGGCGGCTACACTGAAGCTTTCTTT
>NA|TRBJ2-5|TRBD2|16|TRBV5-6
CASSLSAGVVQETQYF
TGTGCCAGCAGCTTGTCGGCGGGAGTGGTGCAAGAGACCCAGTACTTC
>NA|TRBJ1-5|TRBD1|14|TRBV5-1
CASSPGTGNQPQHF
TGCGCCAGCAGCCCCGGGACAGGGAATCAGCCCCAGCATTTT
>NA|TRBJ2-1|NA|15|TRBV7-2
CASSLAGVLPDEQFF
TGTGCCAGCAGCTTAGCGGGAGTCCTTCCTGATGAGCAGTTCTTC
>NA|TRBJ2-2|TRBD2|18|TRBV7-8
CASTLVAGGARISGELFF
TGTGCCAGCACCCTCGTAGCGGGAGGAGCCAGAATCTCCGGGGAGCTGTTTTTT
>few|TRBJ2-2|NA|14|TRBV19
CASSVQGVTGELFF
TGTGCCAGTAGTGTACAGGGAGTTACCGGGGAGCTGTTTTTT
>NA|TRBJ1-2|NA|12|TRBV19
CASSTQSYGYTF
TGTGCCAGTAGTACCCAATCCTATGGCTACACCTTC
>NA|TRBJ1-5|NA|12|TRBV5-6
CASSLVNQPQHF
TGTGCCAGCAGCTTGGTAAATCAGCCCCAGCATTTT
>NA|TRBJ1-2|NA|14|TRBV1
CTSSHGGIPYGYPF
TGCACCAGCAGCCATGGAGGAATCCCTTATGGCTACCCCTTC
>NA|TRBJ1-5|NA|16|TRBV2
CASSKDLSTSNQPQHF
TGTGCCAGCAGTAAAGACCTTAGCACTAGCAATCAGCCCCAGCATTTT
>few|TRBJ1-6|NA|16|TRBV2
CASSEALPGLGSPLHF
TGTGCCAGCAGTGAAGCGCTTCCGGGGTTGGGTTCACCCCTCCACTTT
>NA|TRBJ2-1|TRBD2|15|TRBV5-1
CASSLGTSGYNEQFF
TGCGCCAGCAGCTTGGGGACTAGCGGATACAATGAGCAGTTCTTC
>NA|TRBJ1-1|NA|14|TRBV5-1
CASRVVGGNTEAFF
TGCGCCAGCAGGGTCGTAGGGGGGAACACTGAAGCTTTCTTT